This T cell receptor beta chain was retrieved from a study of CD8+CD57+ T cells in acquired aplastic anemia. Study context: Recorded DNA amounts for sorted CD4+ and CD8+ cells had an average of 3.2 ug.

Details on this clonotype: The antigen remains undetermined.

Study-wide results and limits: The CD8+ Simpson's diversity of patients and controls was not significantly different.

Genomic DNA was employed as the template in profiling TCR beta VDJ and CDR3. TCRdb recomputed calls from the reads with MiXCR, one row per CDR3 protein. The data contain tens of thousands of distinct CDR3 sequences, around 70% of them singletons. Only patients with CD8+CD57+ cell expansion on flow cytometry were chosen for sequencing. A severe acquired aplastic anemia diagnosis applied to all patients. At the time of blood sampling, patients had not yet received any therapy. This CDR3 is built from 16 residues. The V end lost 4 bases, the J end lost 1 base, and 13 bases lay between the germline ends. Per the germline V gene, CDR1 is LNHNV and CDR2 is YYDKDF (reference sequence).

The sequencing input was sorted CD4+, CD8+, or CD8+CD57+ T cells (not recorded which) from PBMCs. The receptor was isolated from a human donor with aplastic anemia. The chain recombines TRBV15 with TRBJ1-4, with a possible D match to TRBD1 (6 bases). CDR3: CATSTNIGGTNEKLFF. DNA for the CDR3: TGTGCCACCAGCACGAATATAGGGGGAACTAATGAAAAACTGTTTTTT.